This TCR beta chain emerged from a study of blood T cells in healthy people across ages. Only a few counts were recorded for this clonotype. Its specificity is not known. Through a sample-barcoded 5' primer and a J-beta primer mix, a second PCR was run for roughly 6 to 11 cycles. Each cDNA molecule carried a tag from a template-switch adaptor that contained 12 random nucleotides. In TCRdb, the 5' RACE reads were re-called with MiXCR into one record per CDR3 protein. The table lists some 1.7 million distinct CDR3 sequences, 28% of them singletons. V lost 1 base and J lost 1, with 7 bases in between. The CDR3 runs 13 residues. The germline V gene has CDR1 DFQATT and CDR2 SNEGSKA (reference sequence). Study results and limitations: PBMCs that were unsorted prevented a conclusive naive versus antigen-experienced comparison.

The sequence was collected from a woman younger than 45 in good health. The sample taken for sequencing was blood. V is TRBV20-1 and J is TRBJ1-1, with D possibly being TRBD1 (5 bases). CDR3 sequence reads: CSARGTTNTEAFF. CDR3 nucleotides: TGCAGTGCTAGAGGGACAACGAACACTGAAGCTTTCTTT.